Included here is one T cell receptor (beta chain) sequence, with context. This specimen comes from a study of blood T cell repertoires in COVID-19. As for the study in general: The study drew acute and convalescent COVID-19 samples from the United States, Italy and Spain. The cDNA or gDNA used as material had been derived from T cells, B-cell-depleted T cells, or PBMCs.

The CDR3 runs 15 residues. Germline loops: CDR1 SNHLY, CDR2 FYNNEI. Trimming took off 7 bases at V and 10 bases at J, with 25 bases between the two ends. In the study's own analysis: It was from reference gene primer amplification that nucleated cell counts were estimated. Measured with immunoSEQ multiplex PCR; TCRdb has only the in-frame clones, and not every one. D and trimming were read from the DNA, whereas the V and J calls and clone size are those reported in that table. This table holds about 80,000 clones, approximately 80% found once. The sample taken for sequencing was peripheral blood. The chain recombines TRBV2 with TRBJ1-2; perhaps TRBD1 as D (5 bases). The origin of this receptor is a human donor in a cohort sampled during active COVID-19. CDR3 region: CASTRTDWGVRYYTF. CDR3 DNA sequence: TGTGCCAGCACCAGAACCGATTGGGGGGTTCGATACTACACCTTC.